A selection of T cell receptor beta chains follows, all from one sample in a study of shared clonotypes between healthy human individuals. Only in-frame clones appear in the TCRdb table, and some are missing; sequencing was by immunoSEQ multiplex PCR. Of about 1.5 million clones detected, approximately 98% appear once; the ten largest clones hold about 0.42%. Sequencing used naive CD4+ T cells sorted from blood. The receptors derive from a man aged 25-40 years in good health. Both conserved end residues are trimmed from each CDR3. A D gene is named only where the DNA matches it firmly.

V: TRBV28; length: 13; D: -; CDR3: ASSLYGKGNQPQH
V: TRBV6-5; length: 11; D: TRBD1; CDR3: ASSRDRGETQY
V: TRBV5-1; length: 9; D: -; CDR3: ASSLVETQY
V: TRBV21-1; length: 11; D: -; CDR3: ASSGPATDTQY
V: TRBV2; length: 13; D: TRBD2; CDR3: ASRRALAESYEQY
V: TRBV18; length: 11; D: -; CDR3: ASSPLDGEKLF
V: TRBV5-1; length: 14; D: -; CDR3: ASSGFAAGKFYEQY
V: TRBV27; length: 17; D: TRBD1; CDR3: ASSWTGGGGFLPNTEAF
V: TRBV5-5; length: 13; D: TRBD1; CDR3: ASSGMGQGVEKLF
V: TRBV7-2; length: 13; D: -; CDR3: ASSLQAGLYNEQF
V: TRBV6-5; length: 11; D: -; CDR3: ASTGLGSGELF
V: TRBV7-9; length: 16; D: TRBD1; CDR3: ASSPRTGNLGMNTEAF
V: TRBV28; length: 12; D: TRBD2; CDR3: ASSPSGRDYEQY
V: TRBV19; length: 12; D: TRBD1; CDR3: ASRGQMNTGELF
V: TRBV29-1; length: 10; D: TRBD2; CDR3: SVVGGSYEQY
V: TRBV9; length: 14; D: TRBD2; CDR3: ASSVAIAGLYNEQF
V: TRBV7-9; length: 12; D: -; CDR3: ASSLGRSFVEQY
V: TRBV15; length: 14; D: TRBD2; CDR3: ATSSPGTSGYNEQF
V: TRBV5-1; length: 12; D: -; CDR3: ASSSRDGRYGYT
V: TRBV6-5; length: 13; D: -; CDR3: ASTSRGGLQETQY
V: TRBV7-2; length: 14; D: -; CDR3: ASSLAALARGWEQF
V: TRBV11-2; length: 11; D: -; CDR3: ASSLGRSTEAF
V: TRBV2; length: 13; D: TRBD1; CDR3: ASSETGGNTGELF
V: TRBV27; length: 8; D: -; CDR3: ASSSPRVY
V: TRBV7-2; length: 16; D: TRBD2; CDR3: ASSSPGTSGVSTDTQY
V: TRBV9; length: 13; D: -; CDR3: ASSVGGSGTDTQY
V: TRBV28; length: 15; D: -; CDR3: ASSFVGRPYSNQPQH
V: TRBV6-5; length: 12; D: TRBD1; CDR3: ASRWGQASYEQY
V: TRBV19; length: 13; D: TRBD2; CDR3: ASSSHLAGANEQF
V: TRBV19; length: 14; D: TRBD1; CDR3: ASSMESGQGLTEAF